The next 22 T cell receptor beta chains were all read from a single sample in a study of T-cell reconstitution after alpha-beta-depleted transplantation in children. Unique molecular identifiers featured in how the TCRbeta library was prepared. TCRdb itself ran the PCR reads through MiXCR, one entry per CDR3 protein. This sample has almost 400,000 distinct CDR3 sequences, with 20% found just once. The specimen comprised PBMCs from the stem cell graft donor, sampled from the stem cell graft. These receptors all come from a human donor who donated a stem cell graft to a child with acute myeloid leukemia.

The J gene is TRBJ2-4, the V gene TRBV5-1; TRBD2 matches 10 bases. Germline CDR1 is SGHRS and CDR2 is YFSETQ. V dropped 2 bases and J dropped 3; count of bases not matched to a gene: 8. This CDR3 is built from 17 residues. This CDR3 is CASSFPLAGVSKNIQYF. The CDR3 nucleotides read TGCGCCAGCAGCTTTCCCCTAGCGGGAGTGAGCAAAAACATTCAGTACTTC.

Written as DNA, the CDR3 is TGCAGCGTTGAAGGGGTCACCTCCGAGCAGTACTTC. Translation: CSVEGVTSEQYF. The chain has TRBV29-1 and TRBJ2-7, with no clear D. There are 12 residues in the CDR3. CDR1 SQVTM and CDR2 ANQGSEA come from the germline V gene. The V gene lost 1 base and the J gene lost 6 bases, with 10 bases spanning the gap.

The chain combines TRBV20-1 with TRBJ2-5; 7 bases fit TRBD1. The CDR3 is made up of 11 amino acids. Germline CDR1 is DFQATT and CDR2 is SNEGSKA (reference sequence). V lost 7 bases and J lost 5; bases outside the gene matches: 4. The CDR3 sequence is CSGKTGETQYF. The CDR3 DNA is TGCAGTGGCAAGACAGGGGAGACCCAGTACTTC.

V and J are TRBV2 and TRBJ2-3, with D uncertain. Germline CDR1 and CDR2: SNHLY and FYNNEI. The V gene lost 0 bases and the J gene lost 7 bases, with 5 bases spanning the gap. The CDR3 is made up of 12 amino acids. The CDR3 bases are TGTGCCAGCAGTGAAGCAATAAATACGCAGTATTTT. As protein: CASSEAINTQYF.

This clonotype has ten or more counts. The rearrangement joins TRBV27 to TRBJ2-1; 10 nucleotides align to TRBD2. Germline V gene lookup returns CDR1 MNHEY and CDR2 SMNVEV (reference sequence). This CDR3 spans 16 amino acids. The J segment lost 8 bases and the V segment lost 7 bases, leaving 14 bases of the junction unmatched. CDR3 in amino acids: CASTRERLAGADEQFF. CDR3 DNA: TGTGCCAGCACCCGAGAACGGCTAGCGGGAGCCGATGAGCAGTTCTTC.

The table lists this clonotype with many counts. Here the CDR3 DNA reads TGCAGTGCTATTGGGCGGGACGCTAGGGAGCAGTACTTC. Protein product: CSAIGRDAREQYF. V gene TRBV20-1 combines with J gene TRBJ2-7, with a tentative D call TRBD2 (6 bases). There are 13 residues in the CDR3. V lost 4 bases and J lost 7, with 17 bases in between. Germline assignment: CDR1 DFQATT and CDR2 SNEGSKA (reference sequence).

This clonotype was seen a single time. The chain combines TRBV5-1 with TRBJ2-5; no firm D call. The CDR3 length is 15 residues. Germline V gene sequence: CDR1 SGHRS, CDR2 YFSETQ. Trimming removed 0 bases at V and 0 bases at J, with 9 bases between. CDR3 nucleotides: TGCGCCAGCAGCTTGGCCGCAAAGTACCAAGAGACCCAGTACTTC. Its translation: CASSLAAKYQETQYF.

The chain couples TRBV10-3 to TRBJ2-3; 9 nucleotides agree with TRBD2. The CDR3 is made up of 16 amino acids. Per the germline V gene, CDR1 is ENHRY and CDR2 is SYGVKD. Trimming removed 0 bases from V and 4 bases from J; junction bases left unmatched: 5. The CDR3 spells CAISESAAGGPDTQYF. DNA of the CDR3: TGTGCCATCAGTGAGTCCGCGGCGGGAGGGCCAGATACGCAGTATTTT.

This clonotype was found a few times. The chain links TRBV12-3 or TRBV12-4 to TRBJ2-1; TRBD2 aligns across 11 bases. This CDR3 has 20 residues. V lost 0 bases, J lost 4 bases, and 14 bases stayed unmatched. For the CDR3, the DNA is TGTGCCAGCAGTTTAGCGCGAACTAGCGGGAGTCCCTCAATATACAATGAGCAGTTCTTC. Protein: CASSLARTSGSPSIYNEQFF.

This clonotype has ten or more counts. The chain has TRBV5-1 and TRBJ2-5; 13 bases align to TRBD2. The CDR3 is 17 residues long. The ends lost 8 bases at V and 3 bases at J; junction bases unmatched: 13. CDR1 SGHRS and CDR2 YFSETQ come from the germline V gene. The CDR3 bases are TGCGCCAGGATAATACTAGCGGGAGGGCCTACAGAAGAGACCCAGTACTTC. Amino acids: CARIILAGGPTEETQYF.

This rearrangement joins TRBV29-1 to TRBJ2-1; tentative D call: TRBD1 (6 bases). The CDR3 is 15 amino acids. With 4 bases removed from V and 6 bases from J, the gap between germline ends came to 19 bases. CDR1 and CDR2 (germline): SQVTM, ANQGSEA. CDR3 nucleotides: TGCAGCGTTGGGAACGCTTACAGGGTAGGCAATGAGCAGTTCTTC. Protein product: CSVGNAYRVGNEQFF.

The chain combines TRBV9 with TRBJ2-7; 11 bases align to TRBD1. V lost 4 bases to trimming and J lost 7 bases; unmatched junction nucleotides: 7. There are 14 residues in the CDR3. Germline V lookup: CDR1 SGDLS, CDR2 YYNGEE. The CDR3 here is CASSSGTGGNEQYF. The CDR3 DNA sequence: TGTGCCAGCAGCTCGGGGACAGGGGGAAATGAGCAGTACTTC.

The chain employs TRBV7-9 and TRBJ1-5; 9 positions match TRBD1. The CDR3 consists of 16 residues. With V trimmed by 2 bases and J by 4 bases, 6 bases remained unmatched. Germline V CDR1 and CDR2: SEHNR, FQNEAQ (reference sequence). Here the CDR3 DNA reads TGTGCCAGCAGCTTATACCACAGGGGGCAGAATCAGCCCCAGCATTTT. Translation gives CASSLYHRGQNQPQHF.

The chain carries TRBV28 and TRBJ1-2; 10 bases line up with TRBD1. Trimming cost V 6 bases and J 4 bases; bases outside gene matches: 17. CDR3 size: 18 residues. Germline V gives CDR1 MDHEN, CDR2 SYDVKM. CDR3 DNA sequence: TGTGCCAGCAGGCGACCGGGACAGGGGAGCGGCCCTCTCTATGGCTACACCTTC. Encoded protein: CASRRPGQGSGPLYGYTF.

This clonotype was found a few times. V and J are TRBV28 and TRBJ2-4, with TRBD1 as a possible D gene (6 bases). The length of the CDR3 is 13 residues. CDR1 is MDHEN, CDR2 SYDVKM, per germline. The germline V and J ends were trimmed by 10 bases and 3 bases, with 13 bases remaining between them. This CDR3 reads CAIEQGSKNIQYF. The CDR3, as DNA: TGTGCCATCGAACAGGGAAGCAAAAACATTCAGTACTTC.

The chain is built from TRBV12-3 or TRBV12-4 and TRBJ2-5, with D perhaps assigned TRBD1 or TRBD2 (6 bases each). V lost 7 bases to trimming and J lost 3 bases, with 18 bases between them. The CDR3 totals 15 residues. CDR3 loop: CASNLGAGPEETQYF. The CDR3 DNA is TGTGCCAGCAACCTGGGGGCGGGACCTGAAGAGACCCAGTACTTC.

This clonotype has ten or more counts. This chain links TRBV29-1 with TRBJ2-1, with no clear D. Germline values: CDR1 SQVTM, CDR2 ANQGSEA. The CDR3 has 13 amino acids. V dropped 4 bases and J dropped 6 bases, with 13 bases sitting between them. CDR3 loop: CSVGPVLANEQFF. The CDR3 coding sequence is TGCAGCGTTGGTCCTGTGTTAGCCAATGAGCAGTTCTTC.

This chain links TRBV12-3 or TRBV12-4 with TRBJ1-1; no clear D. The CDR3 spans 13 residues. Trimming left V 6 bases short and J 1 base short, with 9 bases between. The DNA of the CDR3 is TGTGCCAGCAGCCAGACTCGGAACACTGAAGCTTTCTTT. The encoded protein is CASSQTRNTEAFF.

The chain carries TRBV2 and TRBJ2-4, with D unclear. Trimming stripped 8 bases from V and 2 bases from J, with 13 bases between. The CDR3 sequence is 14 residues long. The V gene's germline CDR1 is SNHLY and CDR2 FYNNEI. CDR3 DNA sequence: TGTGCCAGCGGGCATAGCTTGTCCAAAAACATTCAGTACTTC. It translates to CASGHSLSKNIQYF.

A few counts support this clonotype. V is TRBV4-1 and J is TRBJ2-7; 8 bases agree with TRBD1. The CDR3 totals 14 residues. Germline lookup yields CDR1 MGHRA and CDR2 YSYEKL. Trimming removed 4 bases from V and 0 bases from J; junction bases left unmatched: 2. This CDR3 is CASSRDRSSYEQYF. The CDR3 DNA is TGCGCCAGCAGCCGGGACAGGAGCTCCTACGAGCAGTACTTC.

The V gene is TRBV28, the J gene TRBJ2-2; D unresolved. The CDR3 has 13 amino acids. The ends were cut back, 7 bases at V and 1 base at J, with 7 bases in the middle. The germline V gene encodes CDR1 MDHEN and CDR2 SYDVKM. The CDR3 loop is CASKLRNTGELFF. In nucleotides, the CDR3 is TGTGCCAGCAAGCTGAGGAACACCGGGGAGCTGTTTTTT. Full variable domain (rest looked up from reference TRBV28 and TRBJ2-2): DVKVTQSSRYLVKRTGEKVFLECVQDMDHENMFWYRQDPGLGLRLIYFSYDVKMKEKGDIPEGYSVSREKKERFSLILESASTNQTSMYLCASKLRNTGELFFGEGSRLTVL.

The chain couples TRBV28 to TRBJ2-7, with D unresolved. Germline CDR1 MDHEN, CDR2 SYDVKM. Trimming left V 6 bases short and J 3 bases short, with 21 bases between. The CDR3 is 16 residues long. The CDR3 here is CASSPPGPALHYEQYF. CDR3 coding DNA: TGTGCCAGCAGCCCTCCCGGACCGGCCCTACACTACGAGCAGTACTTC.